A selection of T cell receptor beta chains follows, all from one sample in a study of T cell responses to AZD1222 COVID-19 vaccine. Generated by immunoSEQ multiplex PCR, the TCRdb table keeps only in-frame clones and is missing some. The profile covers roughly 160,000 clones, with more than 80% appearing a single time and 6% to 8% taken by the ten largest. Source: peripheral blood, taken on day 0 of AZD1222 vaccination. These receptors originate from an adult in good health. The CDR3 runs from the conserved cysteine through the conserved F or W. A D gene is named only where the DNA matches it firmly. Rows give clone size only sometimes, using once, few, many, or a class for an expanded clone.

TRBJ1-1,TRBV9,TRBD1,.,CASSVVGQYTEAFF,TGTGCCAGCAGCGTAGTGGGACAGTACACTGAAGCTTTCTTT
TRBJ1-5,TRBV27,TRBD1,.,CASSLSGTGNQPQHF,TGTGCCAGCAGTTTAAGCGGGACAGGGAATCAGCCCCAGCATTTT
TRBJ1-2,TRBV6-1,.,.,CASSEGPDRPTRGYTF,TGTGCCAGCAGTGAAGGCCCCGACAGACCCACTCGCGGCTACACCTTC
TRBJ2-1,TRBV24-1,.,.,CATSSERNEQFF,TGTGCCACCAGTAGCGAGAGAAATGAGCAGTTCTTC
TRBJ1-1,TRBV9,TRBD1,.,CASSHRQGSTEAFF,TGTGCCAGCAGCCACCGACAGGGGTCAACTGAAGCTTTCTTT
TRBJ2-2,TRBV11-3,TRBD1,once,CASSAGQGATGELFF,TGTGCCAGCAGCGCTGGACAGGGGGCCACCGGGGAGCTGTTTTTT
TRBJ2-5,TRBV7-2,TRBD2,.,CASSFTSGGGFETQYF,TGTGCCAGCAGCTTTACTAGCGGGGGGGGGTTCGAGACCCAGTACTTC
TRBJ1-4,TRBV4-1,.,.,CASSQDGVNEKLFF,TGCGCCAGCAGCCAGGACGGAGTTAATGAAAAACTGTTTTTT
TRBJ1-1,TRBV5-4,.,.,CASSLLLNTEAFF,TGTGCCAGCAGCTTATTATTGAACACTGAAGCTTTCTTT
TRBJ2-2,TRBV7-9,.,few,CASIPDTNTGELFF,TGTGCCAGCATCCCGGACACGAACACCGGGGAGCTGTTTTTT
TRBJ2-3,TRBV6-5,TRBD2,.,CASSPLAGGTDTQYF,TGTGCCAGCAGTCCACTAGCGGGGGGCACAGATACGCAGTATTTT
TRBJ2-7,TRBV6-2/TRBV6-3,.,.,CASSYRGRTFTYEQYF,TGTGCCAGCAGTTATCGCGGAAGGACTTTTACCTACGAGCAGTACTTC